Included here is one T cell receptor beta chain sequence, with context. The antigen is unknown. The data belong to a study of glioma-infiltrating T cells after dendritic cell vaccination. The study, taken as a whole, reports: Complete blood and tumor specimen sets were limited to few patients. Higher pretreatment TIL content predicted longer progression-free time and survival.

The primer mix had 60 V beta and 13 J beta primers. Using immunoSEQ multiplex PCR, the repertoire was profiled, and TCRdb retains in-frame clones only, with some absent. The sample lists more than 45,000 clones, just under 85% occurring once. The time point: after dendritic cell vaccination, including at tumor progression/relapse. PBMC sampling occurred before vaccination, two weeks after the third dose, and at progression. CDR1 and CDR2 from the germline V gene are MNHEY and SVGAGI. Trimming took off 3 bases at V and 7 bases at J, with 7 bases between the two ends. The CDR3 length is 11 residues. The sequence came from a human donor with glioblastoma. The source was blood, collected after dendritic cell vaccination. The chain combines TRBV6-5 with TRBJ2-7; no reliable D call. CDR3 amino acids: CASSYFQEQYF. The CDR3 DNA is TGTGCCAGCAGTTATTTCCAGGAGCAGTACTTC.